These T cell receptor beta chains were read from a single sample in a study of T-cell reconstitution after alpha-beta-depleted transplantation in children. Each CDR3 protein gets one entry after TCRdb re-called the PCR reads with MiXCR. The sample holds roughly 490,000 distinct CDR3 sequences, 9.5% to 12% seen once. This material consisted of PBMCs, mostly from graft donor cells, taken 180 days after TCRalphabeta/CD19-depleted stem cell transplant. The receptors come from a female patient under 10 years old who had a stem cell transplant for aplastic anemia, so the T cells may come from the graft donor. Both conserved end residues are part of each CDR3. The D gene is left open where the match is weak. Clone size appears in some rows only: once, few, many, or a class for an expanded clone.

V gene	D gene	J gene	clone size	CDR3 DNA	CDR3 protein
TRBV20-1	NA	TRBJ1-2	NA	TGCAGTGCTAGAGTCAGTAGGGGGACCTATGGCTACACCTTC	CSARVSRGTYGYTF
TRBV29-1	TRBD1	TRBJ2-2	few	TGCAGCGCCTCTGACAGGGCCGGGGAGCTGTTTTTT	CSASDRAGELFF
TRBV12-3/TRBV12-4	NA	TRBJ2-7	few	TGTGCCAGCAACCCAGGCCCGGCCTACGAGCAGTACTTC	CASNPGPAYEQYF
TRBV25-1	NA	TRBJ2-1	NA	TGTGCCAGCACTTCGGCAGGGACTGAGCAGTTCTTC	CASTSAGTEQFF
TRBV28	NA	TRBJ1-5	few	TGTGCCAGCAGTCCAGGACGGACAAATCAGCCCCAGCATTTT	CASSPGRTNQPQHF
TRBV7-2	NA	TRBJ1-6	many	TGTGCCAGCAGCCCAATATGGCTGGGGTCGTCTAATTCACCCCTCCACTTT	CASSPIWLGSSNSPLHF
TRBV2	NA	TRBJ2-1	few	TGTGCCAGCATGTTGTATCAGAGAGCAGATGAGCAGTTCTTC	CASMLYQRADEQFF
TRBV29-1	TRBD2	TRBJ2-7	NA	TGCAGCGTTGAAGACCAAGGGACTAGCGGCACCTACGAGCAGTACTTC	CSVEDQGTSGTYEQYF
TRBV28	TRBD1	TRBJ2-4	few	TGTGCCAGCGTCCGAGGGGGACAGGGCCAAAACATTCAGTACTTC	CASVRGGQGQNIQYF
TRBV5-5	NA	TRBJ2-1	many	TGTGCCAGCAGCCCTGGGGGGACCACAAGTGAGCAGTTCTTC	CASSPGGTTSEQFF
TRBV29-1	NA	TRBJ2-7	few	TGCAGCGCTCTACAGGGTTTCGCCTCCGAGCAGTACTTC	CSALQGFASEQYF
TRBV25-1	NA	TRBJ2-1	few	TGTGCCAGCAGTGAATTAACAGGCTCGACAAAGAATGAGCAGTTCTTC	CASSELTGSTKNEQFF
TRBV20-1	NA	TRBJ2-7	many	TGCAGTGCTATTGAGAATAGCTCCTACGAGCAGTACTTC	CSAIENSSYEQYF
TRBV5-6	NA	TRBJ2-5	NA	TGTGCCAGCAGCTGGCACCAAGAGACCCAGTACTTC	CASSWHQETQYF
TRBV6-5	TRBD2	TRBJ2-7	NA	TGTGCCAGCAGTTACTCGGCGGGAGAACGGGAGCAGTACTTC	CASSYSAGEREQYF
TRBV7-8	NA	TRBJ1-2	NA	TGTGCCAGCAGCTTAGGGGCCTTCTATGGCTACACCTTC	CASSLGAFYGYTF
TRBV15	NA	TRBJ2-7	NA	TGTGCCACCAGCAGAGCTATTGACTGGGGATCCTACGAGCAGTACTTC	CATSRAIDWGSYEQYF
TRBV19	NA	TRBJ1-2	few	TGTGCCAGTAGTATTCAAGGGCAGGGGAATGGCTACACCTTC	CASSIQGQGNGYTF
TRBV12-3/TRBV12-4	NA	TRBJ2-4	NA	TGTGCCAGCAGTTTGGGGGATACCAAAAACATTCAGTACTTC	CASSLGDTKNIQYF
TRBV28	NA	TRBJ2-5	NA	TGTGCCAGTGCGGCGGGAGAGACCCAGTACTTC	CASAAGETQYF
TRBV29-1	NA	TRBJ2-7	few	TGCAGCGTTGAAGGACCCTCCTACGAGCAGTACTTC	CSVEGPSYEQYF
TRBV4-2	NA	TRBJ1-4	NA	TGTGCCAGCAGCCAAGATGCCCAGGCTGGTAATGCAAAACTGTTTTTT	CASSQDAQAGNAKLFF
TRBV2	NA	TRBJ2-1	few	TGTGCCAGCAGCCTCCTTCTGGAGCAGTTCTTC	CASSLLLEQFF
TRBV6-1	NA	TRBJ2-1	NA	TGTGCCAGCGGACCCTCAGGGAGGGGGCGTTGGGATGAGCAGTTCTTC	CASGPSGRGRWDEQFF
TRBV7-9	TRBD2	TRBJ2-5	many	TGTGCCAGCAGCTTGATACTAGCGGGGGAAGAGACCCAGTACTTC	CASSLILAGEETQYF
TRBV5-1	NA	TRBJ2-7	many	TGCGCCAGCAGCTTGGCCGGGGTCCCTTCCTACGAGCAGTACTTC	CASSLAGVPSYEQYF
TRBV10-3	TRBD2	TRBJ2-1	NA	TGTGCCCTGGCGGCGGGAGCGGGAGGGTACAATGAGCAGTTCTTC	CALAAGAGGYNEQFF
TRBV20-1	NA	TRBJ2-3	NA	TGCAGTGCCCCGGGCAGGGGGACTTCGGCAGATACGCAGTATTTT	CSAPGRGTSADTQYF
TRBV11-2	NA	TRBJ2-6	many	TGTGCCAGCAGCTTCAGGGGGGGAACTGGGGCCAACGTCCTGACTTTC	CASSFRGGTGANVLTF
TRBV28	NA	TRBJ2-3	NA	TGTGCCAGCAATCCGGGACAAAAGAGAACAGATACGCAGTATTTT	CASNPGQKRTDTQYF
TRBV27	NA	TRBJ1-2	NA	TGTGCCAGCAGTTTACAACGGGGAGTTCCTTGGGGCTACACCTTC	CASSLQRGVPWGYTF
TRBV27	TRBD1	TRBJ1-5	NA	TGTGCCAGCGGGACAGCCTATCAGCCCCAGCATTTT	CASGTAYQPQHF